This entry describes one T cell receptor (beta chain). Following a re-call of the 5' RACE reads, TCRdb has one entry per CDR3 protein and lacks DNA. In total, the table holds over 120,000 distinct CDR3 sequences. This entry is derived from a study of monozygotic twins with inflammatory bowel disease. Every donor provided one blood sample measuring approximately 2.5 ml. The CDR3 spans 15 residues. The V gene's germline CDR1 is SGHKS and CDR2 YYEKEE (reference sequence). This chain connects TRBV5-5 to TRBJ1-2. The sample was blood. This receptor was taken from a human donor with ulcerative colitis or Crohn's disease, or a healthy co-twin of an affected twin (not recorded which). CDR3 region: CASSLEVKIQYGYTF. Combining the CDR3 with reference TRBV5-5 and TRBJ1-2 gives the whole variable domain DAGVTQSPTHLIKTRGQQVTLRCSPISGHKSVSWYQQVLGQGPQFIFQYYEKEERGRGNFPDRFSARQFPNYSSELNVNALLLGDSALYLCASSLEVKIQYGYTFGSGTRLTVV.